These T cell receptor beta chains were read from a single sample in a study of sequential checkpoint blockade in melanoma. Profiled with immunoSEQ multiplex PCR; TCRdb holds only in-frame clones, not every one. This table holds about 4,600 clones, approximately 32% found once. The source was tumor tissue (inferred from file names), collected from a patient given nivolumab and ipilimumab in sequence. The receptors shown here come from a human donor with melanoma. Both conserved end residues are part of each CDR3. D genes are given only for firm matches. Clone size appears in some rows only: once, few, many, or a class for an expanded clone.

TRBJ2-7,TRBD1,TRBV15,-,TGTGCCACCAGCAGAGTACTTCCCACTTCCCATCGAGACAGGGTTTTCTACGAGCAGTACTTC,CATSRVLPTSHRDRVFYEQYF
TRBJ1-4,-,TRBV18,few,TGTGCCAGCTCACCCGGAATCGATGAAAAACTGTTTTTT,CASSPGIDEKLFF
TRBJ2-2,-,TRBV30,-,TGTGCCTGGAGTGTACGTGGAACCGGACTCGTAGGGAGTCGTTTGACCGGGGAGCTGTTTTTT,CAWSVRGTGLVGSRLTGELFF
TRBJ2-1,TRBD2,TRBV6-8,-,TGTGCCAGCAAATTGGTAGCGGGAGTTGGCAATGAGCAGTTCTTC,CASKLVAGVGNEQFF
TRBJ2-2,TRBD2,TRBV28,-,TGTGCCAGCAGCTTCACGACTATAGCGGGGCTCACCGGGGAGCTGTTTTTT,CASSFTTIAGLTGELFF
TRBJ2-2,-,TRBV30,-,TGTGCCTGGAGTGGATGGCCCACCGGGGACACCGGGGAGCTGTTTTTT,CAWSGWPTGDTGELFF
TRBJ1-2,-,TRBV19,-,TGTGCCAGTACCCGGGGTCGAGCAGGGGATGGCTACACCTTC,CASTRGRAGDGYTF
TRBJ2-4,-,TRBV6-8,-,TGTGCCAGCAGTCCTAGTCAGGTTATTCTCCCTCTAGCCAAAAACATTCAGTACTTC,CASSPSQVILPLAKNIQYF
TRBJ1-1,TRBD1,TRBV19,once,TGTGCCACCACCCGGACAGGGGCATACACTGAAGCTTTCTTT,CATTRTGAYTEAFF
TRBJ1-2,-,TRBV6-4,-,TGTGCCAGCAGATCTTTATTGGGCTACACCTTC,CASRSLLGYTF
TRBJ2-1,TRBD2,TRBV5-1,-,TGCGCCAGCAGGACGGGACTAGCGGGAGGCATTGCCTACAATGAGCAGTTCTTC,CASRTGLAGGIAYNEQFF
TRBJ2-7,-,TRBV28,-,TGTGCCAGCAGTTTAGGCCAGTTCGGTGAGCAGTACTTC,CASSLGQFGEQYF